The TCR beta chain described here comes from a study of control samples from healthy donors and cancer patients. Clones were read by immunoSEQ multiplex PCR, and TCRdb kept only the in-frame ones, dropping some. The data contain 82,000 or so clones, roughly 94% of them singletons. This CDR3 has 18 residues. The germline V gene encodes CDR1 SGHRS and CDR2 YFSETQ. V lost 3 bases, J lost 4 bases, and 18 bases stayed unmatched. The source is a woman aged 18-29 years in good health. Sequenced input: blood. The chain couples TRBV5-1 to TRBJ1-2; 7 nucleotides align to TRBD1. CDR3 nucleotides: TGCGCCAGCAGCTCGATGGGGACAGCGATAGGAGATGGCTATGGCTACACCTTC. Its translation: CASSSMGTAIGDGYGYTF. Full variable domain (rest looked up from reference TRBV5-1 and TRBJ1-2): KAGVTQTPRYLIKTRGQQVTLSCSPISGHRSVSWYQQTPGQGLQFLFEYFSETQRNKGNFPGRFSGRQFSNSRSEMNVSTLELGDSALYLCASSSMGTAIGDGYGYTFGSGTRLTVV.